Following are 20 T cell receptor beta chains from one sample sequenced in a study of cytomegalovirus exposure and HLA in healthy donors. A multiplex PCR was run with 60 Vbeta primers and 13 Jbeta primers. Here immunoSEQ multiplex PCR was the method, and the copy in TCRdb shows in-frame clones only, minus some. The data show roughly 240,000 clones, around 76% seen once. Sequenced input: PBMCs. The receptors were sampled from a woman aged 35 to 49 in good health and CMV-seropositive.

The gene calls are TRBV18 and TRBJ1-2; TRBD1 might be the D (6 bases). V was clipped by 3 bases and J by 2 bases, with 13 bases between them. This CDR3 contains 15 residues. Germline CDR1 and CDR2: KGHSH and LQKENI. The CDR3 nucleotides are TGTGCCAGCTCACCGTCCGGGACACAAAACTATGGCTACACCTTC. Its translation: CASSPSGTQNYGYTF.

The chain joins TRBV2 to TRBJ2-5; D uncertain. The J call may be wrong; the DNA end is better matched by TRBJ2-7. CDR3 length: 12 residues. The germline CDR1 and CDR2 sequences are SNHLY and FYNNEI. CDR3 sequence: CASSVKSYEQYF. Written as DNA, the CDR3 is TGTGCCAGCAGTGTGAAGTCCTACGAGCAGTACTTC.

This chain uses TRBV6-4 with TRBJ1-2; a possible D gene is TRBD1 (6 bases). Germline assignment: CDR1 MRHNA and CDR2 SNTAGT. Deletions cut 5 bases from V and 4 bases from J, with 14 bases between. CDR3 length equals 14 residues. CDR3 DNA sequence: TGTGCCAGCAGTCCACGAACAGGGTCCTATGGCTACACCTTC. As protein: CASSPRTGSYGYTF.

About this clone: An end of the junction does not agree with germline; a read error may underlie this. V usage is TRBV7-9 and J usage is TRBJ1-5, with TRBD1 as a possible D gene (6 bases). CDR3 length equals 15 residues. Germline V gene sequence: CDR1 SEHNR, CDR2 FQNEAQ (reference sequence). The CDR3 region has the DNA TGTTCCAGCAGCTTGGGGGCGTCCAGCAATCAGCCCCAGCATTTT. Protein: CSSSLGASSNQPQHF.

V and J are TRBV19 and TRBJ2-1, with 7 bases fitting TRBD1. This CDR3 contains 14 residues. V gave up 9 bases and J gave up 3 bases; unmatched junction bases: 8. Germline values: CDR1 LNHDA, CDR2 SQIVND (reference sequence). CDR3 bases: TGTGCCAGCCTCCCCCGACAGGGCTACAATGAGCAGTTCTTC. Protein product: CASLPRQGYNEQFF. The full variable domain, its missing parts supplied by reference TRBV19 and TRBJ2-1, is DGGITQSPKYLFRKEGQNVTLSCEQNLNHDAMYWYRQDPGQGLRLIYYSQIVNDFQKGDIAEGYSVSREKKESFPLTVTSAQKNPTAFYLCASLPRQGYNEQFFGPGTRLTVL.

This clone appeared once. The chain joins TRBV5-1 to TRBJ2-7; TRBD1 aligns across 7 bases. J lost 2 bases, V lost 0 bases, and 8 bases had no gene match. The CDR3 is made up of 16 amino acids. From germline, CDR1 is SGHRS and CDR2 YFSETQ. The DNA of the CDR3 is TGCGCCAGCAGCTTGGGGGACAGCCGAGCCCCCTACGAGCAGTACTTC. This translates into CASSLGDSRAPYEQYF.

The rearrangement uses TRBV6-5 and TRBJ1-6; D remains ambiguous. CDR1 is MNHEY, CDR2 SVGAGI, per germline. This CDR3 contains 13 residues. With 2 bases removed from V and 10 bases from J, the gap between germline ends came to 9 bases. CDR3 DNA sequence: TGTGCCAGCAGTTACGACACCGTCTCACCCCTCCACTTT. Translation gives CASSYDTVSPLHF.

This clone has only one observation. This chain links TRBV4-2 with TRBJ2-3; 9 bases are a match to TRBD2. The CDR3 consists of 17 residues. V trimming: 0 bases; J trimming: 3 bases; junction bases outside the gene matches: 7. Germline loops: CDR1 LGHNA, CDR2 YNFKEQ. The CDR3 region has the DNA TGTGCCAGCAGCCAAGATTCCAGCGGGGGGCAAACAGATACGCAGTATTTT. As protein: CASSQDSSGGQTDTQYF.

The V call is TRBV6-5, the J call TRBJ2-5, with a weak D call TRBD2 (5 bases). The CDR3 length is 12 residues. Germline-derived CDR1 and CDR2 are MNHEY and SVGAGI. V was shortened by 6 bases and J by 5 bases, with 10 bases between the two germline ends. For the CDR3, the DNA is TGTGCCAGCAGGGGGTGGGAGGAGACCCAGTACTTC. Translating gives CASRGWEETQYF.

This clone was seen more than once but under ten times. V usage is TRBV27 and J usage is TRBJ2-1; 10 bases match TRBD1. Per the germline V gene, CDR1 is MNHEY and CDR2 is SMNVEV (reference sequence). CDR3 length: 15 residues. Trimming removed 10 bases from V and 6 bases from J; junction bases left unmatched: 12. In nucleotides, the CDR3 is TGTGCCACGAAATTCCGGGACAGGGGTAGCAATGAGCAGTTCTTC. This translates into CATKFRDRGSNEQFF.

This chain connects TRBV5-1 to TRBJ2-1; TRBD1 agrees at 10 bases. The CDR3 extends over 14 amino acids. Germline CDR1 and CDR2: SGHRS and YFSETQ. The junction had 4 bases not matched to a gene; V was cut back by 3 bases and J by 7 bases. The CDR3 spells CASSWGQGSNEQFF. DNA of the CDR3: TGCGCCAGCAGCTGGGGACAGGGGAGTAATGAGCAGTTCTTC. The variable domain in full, completed from reference TRBV5-1 and TRBJ2-1, reads KAGVTQTPRYLIKTRGQQVTLSCSPISGHRSVSWYQQTPGQGLQFLFEYFSETQRNKGNFPGRFSGRQFSNSRSEMNVSTLELGDSALYLCASSWGQGSNEQFFGPGTRLTVL.

J is TRBJ1-4 and V is TRBV5-8; TRBD1 is a possible D gene (6 bases). Trimming removed 5 bases from V and 1 base from J, with 9 bases in between. Germline loops: CDR1 SGHTS, CDR2 YDEGEE. There are 14 residues in the CDR3. The CDR3: CASSQGLTNEKLFF. The CDR3 region has the DNA TGTGCCAGCAGTCAGGGGCTAACTAATGAAAAACTGTTTTTT. The whole variable domain, remainder taken from reference TRBV5-8 and TRBJ1-4, is EAGVTQSPTHLIKTRGQQATLRCSPISGHTSVYWYQQALGLGLQFLLWYDEGEERNRGNFPPRFSGRQFPNYSSELNVNALELEDSALYLCASSQGLTNEKLFFGSGTQLSVL.

The chain recombines TRBV19 with TRBJ2-3, with a possible D match to TRBD1 (7 bases). Germline CDR1 is LNHDA and CDR2 is SQIVND (reference sequence). The CDR3 length is 16 residues. V was pared by 5 bases and J by 4 bases, with 19 bases between. The CDR3 spells CASSPRGRGAPDTQYF. The CDR3 DNA reads TGTGCCAGTAGTCCTAGGGGCAGGGGGGCCCCAGATACGCAGTATTTT.

The rearrangement links TRBV7-6 to TRBJ2-7; 7 bases agree with TRBD2. The CDR3 totals 13 residues. The germline gives CDR1 SGHVS, CDR2 FNYEAQ. Germline trimming cut 5 bases from V and 6 bases from J; bases unmatched to any gene: 7. CDR3 sequence (DNA): TGTGCCAGCAGCCTAGGACTAGGTACCGAGCAGTACTTC. Translated, it gives CASSLGLGTEQYF.

In this sample, this clone turned up once. The chain is built from TRBV18 and TRBJ2-6; D remains unclear. The CDR3 is 16 amino acids. The V and J ends lost 3 bases and 0 bases respectively, with 9 bases between them. Looked up from germline, CDR1 is KGHSH and CDR2 is LQKENI. As DNA, the CDR3 is TGTGCCAGCTCACCCGGGTTAAGCTCTGGGGCCAACGTCCTGACTTTC. Amino acid sequence: CASSPGLSSGANVLTF.

The CDR3 loop reads CASSRTPGDYGYTF. CDR3 bases: TGCGCCAGCAGCAGAACCCCCGGGGACTATGGCTACACCTTC. The chain uses TRBV5-1 and TRBJ1-2; the D is unclear. The CDR3 sequence is 14 residues long. V shed 4 bases and J shed 3 bases, with 13 bases lying between them. CDR1 SGHRS and CDR2 YFSETQ come from the germline V gene.

This chain uses TRBV7-9 with TRBJ1-5; D perhaps matches TRBD1 (5 bases). The V and J ends lost 4 bases and 7 bases respectively, with 14 bases between them. There are 14 residues in the CDR3. Germline V gives CDR1 SEHNR, CDR2 FQNEAQ (reference sequence). CDR3 DNA: TGTGCCAGCAGCTCTCAGGGAGGCGGCCAGCCCCAGCATTTT. This encodes CASSSQGGGQPQHF.

The chain employs TRBV7-3 and TRBJ2-7, with 9 bases lining up with TRBD1. Germline CDR1 SGHTA, CDR2 FQGTGA. The CDR3 has 14 amino acids. V trimming: 2 bases; J trimming: 6 bases; junction bases outside the gene matches: 5. This CDR3 reads CASSLAGQGTEQYF. CDR3 nucleotide sequence: TGTGCCAGCAGCTTAGCGGGACAGGGTACCGAGCAGTACTTC.

This rearrangement joins TRBV5-1 to TRBJ2-1; 11 bases map to TRBD2. Germline V gives CDR1 SGHRS, CDR2 YFSETQ. V lost 5 bases and J lost 6; bases outside the gene matches: 4. The CDR3 spans 14 residues. This chain's CDR3 is CASRLAGEGNEQFF. Written as DNA, the CDR3 is TGCGCCAGCAGACTAGCGGGGGAGGGCAATGAGCAGTTCTTC.

The chain joins TRBV4-2 to TRBJ1-5, with unresolved D. In germline, CDR1 is LGHNA, CDR2 YNFKEQ. This CDR3 is 14 amino acids long. The V gene lost 1 base and the J gene lost 4 bases, with 8 bases spanning the gap. The CDR3 loop reads CASSQGSMNQPQHF. The CDR3 DNA follows: TGTGCCAGCAGCCAAGGCAGTATGAATCAGCCCCAGCATTTT.